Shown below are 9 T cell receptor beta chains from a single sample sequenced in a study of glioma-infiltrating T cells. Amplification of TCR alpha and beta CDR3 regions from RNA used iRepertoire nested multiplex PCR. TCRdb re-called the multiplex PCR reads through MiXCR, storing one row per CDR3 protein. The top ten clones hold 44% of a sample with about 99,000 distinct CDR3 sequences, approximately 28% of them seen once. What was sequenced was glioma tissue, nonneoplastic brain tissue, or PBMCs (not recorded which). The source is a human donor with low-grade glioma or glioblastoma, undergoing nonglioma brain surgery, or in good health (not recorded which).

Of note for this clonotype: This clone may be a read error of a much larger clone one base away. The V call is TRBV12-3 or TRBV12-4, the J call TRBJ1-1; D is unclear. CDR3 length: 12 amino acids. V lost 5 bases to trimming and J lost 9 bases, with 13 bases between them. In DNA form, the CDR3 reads TGTGCCAGCAGTAGCAGGTTAACTAAAGCTTTCTTT. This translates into CASSSRLTKAFF.

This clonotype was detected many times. CDR3 DNA: TGTGCCAGCGGCGGACAGGGAGCCACTGAAGCTTTCTTT. Its translation: CASGGQGATEAFF. This chain links TRBV7-9 with TRBJ1-1; TRBD1 aligns across 8 bases. Looked up from germline, CDR1 is SEHNR and CDR2 is FQNEAQ (reference sequence). CDR3 length equals 13 residues. V dropped 8 bases and J dropped 4; count of bases not matched to a gene: 6.

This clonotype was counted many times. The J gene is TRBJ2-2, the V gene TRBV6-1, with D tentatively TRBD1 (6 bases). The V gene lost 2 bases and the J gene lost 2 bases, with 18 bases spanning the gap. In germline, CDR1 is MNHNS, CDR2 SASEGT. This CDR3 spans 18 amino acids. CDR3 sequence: CASSEPGLVGGNTGELFF. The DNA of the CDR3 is TGTGCCAGCAGTGAACCCGGCTTAGTTGGGGGCAACACCGGGGAGCTGTTTTTT.

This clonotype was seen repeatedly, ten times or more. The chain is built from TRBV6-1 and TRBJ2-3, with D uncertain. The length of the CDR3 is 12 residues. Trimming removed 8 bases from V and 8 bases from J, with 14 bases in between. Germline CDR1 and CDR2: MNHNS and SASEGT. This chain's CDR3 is CASGPARFTQYF. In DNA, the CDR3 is TGTGCCAGCGGACCCGCCAGGTTTACGCAGTATTTT.

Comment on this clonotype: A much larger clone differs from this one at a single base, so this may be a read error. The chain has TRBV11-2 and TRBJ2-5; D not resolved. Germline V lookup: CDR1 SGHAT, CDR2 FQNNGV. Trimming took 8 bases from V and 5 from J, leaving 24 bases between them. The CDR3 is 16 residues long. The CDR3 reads CASEIPTGPTLETQYF. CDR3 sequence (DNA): TGTGCCAGCGAAATTCCTACCGGCCCTACGTTGGAGACCCAGTACTTC.

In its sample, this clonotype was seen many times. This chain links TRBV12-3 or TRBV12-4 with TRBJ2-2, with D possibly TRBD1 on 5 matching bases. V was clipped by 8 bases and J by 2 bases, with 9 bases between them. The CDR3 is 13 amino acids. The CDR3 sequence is CASGDSNTGELFF. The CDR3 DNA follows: TGTGCCAGCGGAGACAGTAACACCGGGGAGCTGTTTTTT.

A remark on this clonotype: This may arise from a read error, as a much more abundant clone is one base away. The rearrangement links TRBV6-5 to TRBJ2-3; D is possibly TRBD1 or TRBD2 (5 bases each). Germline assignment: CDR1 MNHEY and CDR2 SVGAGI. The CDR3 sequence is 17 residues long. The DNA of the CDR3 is TGTGCCAGCAGTTCTCGCCTCCTAGCCGGCAAGACAGATACGCAGTGTTTT. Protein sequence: CASSSRLLAGKTDTQCF.

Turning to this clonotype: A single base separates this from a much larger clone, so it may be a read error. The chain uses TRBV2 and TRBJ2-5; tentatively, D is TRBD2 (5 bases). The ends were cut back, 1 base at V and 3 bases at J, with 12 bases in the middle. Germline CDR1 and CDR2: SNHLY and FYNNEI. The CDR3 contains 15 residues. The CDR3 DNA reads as TGTGCCAGCAGTGAAGGAGGGATACCCGAAGAGACCCAGTACTTC. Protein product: CASSEGGIPEETQYF.

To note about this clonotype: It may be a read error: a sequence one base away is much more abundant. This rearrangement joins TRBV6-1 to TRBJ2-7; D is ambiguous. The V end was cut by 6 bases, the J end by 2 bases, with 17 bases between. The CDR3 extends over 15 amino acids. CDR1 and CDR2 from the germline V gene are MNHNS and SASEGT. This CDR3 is CASSEYSDPAYEQYF. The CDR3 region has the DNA TGTGCCAGCAGCGAATACAGTGACCCGGCCTACGAGCAGTACTTC.